The 10 T cell receptor beta chains reported below all come from one sample, sequenced in a study of T cell repertoires in cytomegalovirus infection. TCRdb re-called the reads through MiXCR, storing one row per CDR3 protein. The sample lists roughly 760,000 distinct CDR3 sequences, 35% to 45% occurring once. The sample consisted of PBMCs. The receptors shown here come from a human donor in good health (CMV status not recorded). Some clones in this sample may be carry-over from other donors' samples.

This clonotype has just a few counts. With a much larger clone just one base away, this may be a read error. The J gene is TRBJ1-1, the V gene TRBV7-2; D gene unclear. Trimming left V 3 bases short and J 2 bases short, with 13 bases between. Germline V gene sequence: CDR1 SGHTA, CDR2 FQGNSA. The CDR3 extends over 15 amino acids. The CDR3: CASSLGNTFNTEAFF. CDR3 nucleotide sequence: TGTGCCAGCAGCTTGGGAAACACTTTTAACACTGAAGCTTTCTTT. Complete variable domain (other parts from reference TRBV7-2 and TRBJ1-1): GAGVSQSPSNKVTEKGKDVELRCDPISGHTALYWYRQSLGQGLEFLIYFQGNSAPDKSGLPSDRFSAERTGGSVSTLTIQRTQQEDSAVYLCASSLGNTFNTEAFFGQGTRLTVV.

The J gene is TRBJ1-1, the V gene TRBV6-5; no reliable D call. The CDR3 covers 15 residues. Germline V lookup: CDR1 MNHEY, CDR2 SVGAGI. Trimming pared 7 bases from V and 1 base from J, leaving 16 bases between. This chain's CDR3 is CASTTHSAWNTEAFF. Here the CDR3 DNA reads TGTGCCAGCACGACCCACAGCGCATGGAACACTGAAGCTTTCTTT.

The chain is built from TRBV7-9 and TRBJ1-1; TRBD1 matches at 7 bases. Germline CDR1 and CDR2: SEHNR and FQNEAQ (reference sequence). Unmatched junction bases numbered 6, after V lost 5 bases and J lost 12 bases. The CDR3 is 11 amino acids. CDR3 bases: TGTGCCAGCAGCCGGGACAGAGGAACTTTCTTT. Protein: CASSRDRGTFF.

The J gene is TRBJ2-1, the V gene TRBV7-8; D might be TRBD1 (7 bases). The V end was cut by 7 bases, the J end by 9 bases, with 25 bases between. Germline loops: CDR1 SGHVS, CDR2 FQNEAQ. The CDR3 runs 16 residues. CDR3 nucleotides: TGTGCCAGCACCCTAGCCAGAGGCAGGGGGGTTGGTGAGCAGTTCTTC. Protein product: CASTLARGRGVGEQFF.

The chain employs TRBV19 and TRBJ2-7; 14 bases match TRBD2. J lost 6 bases, V lost 8 bases, and 0 bases had no gene match. In germline, CDR1 is LNHDA, CDR2 SQIVND (reference sequence). The CDR3 sequence is 12 residues long. CDR3 sequence: CASGLAGGEQYF. DNA for the CDR3: TGTGCCAGTGGACTAGCGGGAGGCGAGCAGTACTTC.

Note on this clonotype: At one of its ends the junction is not consistent with the germline gene, which may arise from a read error. The J gene is TRBJ1-4, the V gene TRBV15; D might be TRBD1 (6 bases). CDR1 and CDR2 (germline): LNHNV, YYDKDF (reference sequence). There are 16 residues in the CDR3. The CDR3 DNA sequence: TGTGCCACCAGCAAAGGAAGGGGGAGGAGAGCCGAAAACCTGTTTTTT. Translation: CATSKGRGRRAENLFF.

The chain has TRBV12-3 or TRBV12-4 and TRBJ2-7, with 9 bases aligning to TRBD2. The V segment lost 5 bases and the J segment 2 bases; nucleotides outside the gene matches: 7. This CDR3 is built from 15 residues. CDR3 residues: CASSPTSGYTYEQYF. As DNA, the CDR3 is TGTGCCAGCAGTCCAACTAGCGGGTATACCTACGAGCAGTACTTC.

The table lists this clonotype with a few counts. The chain couples TRBV10-3 to TRBJ2-5; D gene uncertain. The CDR3 runs 16 residues. V was trimmed by 0 bases and J by 5 bases, leaving 16 bases between them. Per the germline V gene, CDR1 is ENHRY and CDR2 is SYGVKD. The CDR3 coding sequence is TGTGCCATCAGTGAGTCGGGCAGCGCCCTTGGGGAGACCCAGTACTTC. Translation: CAISESGSALGETQYF.

This clonotype was seen more than once but under ten times. Here the CDR3 DNA reads TGTGCCAGTAGTATAGAGGGGGAGAGGCCCCAGCATTTT. Translated: CASSIEGERPQHF. This chain links TRBV19 with TRBJ1-5, with D possibly TRBD1 on 5 matching bases. Germline assignment: CDR1 LNHDA and CDR2 SQIVND (reference sequence). The CDR3 is 13 amino acids. Trimming shortened V by 0 bases and J by 9 bases, and 9 bases separated the two germline ends.

This chain links TRBV4-1 with TRBJ2-7; D not resolved. From germline, CDR1 is MGHRA and CDR2 YSYEKL. The V end lost 0 bases, the J end lost 6 bases, and 6 bases lay between the germline ends. The CDR3 extends over 12 amino acids. CDR3 nucleotides: TGCGCCAGCAGCCAAGATCTCCGCGAGCAGTACTTC. It translates to CASSQDLREQYF.